The 27 T cell receptor beta chains below come from one sample, sequenced in a study of CD8 T cells in Susac syndrome (dated by TCRdb to the late 2010s). The method behind the library was the immunoSEQ multiplex PCR assay. RNA was extracted with the RNeasy kit and about 0.45 to 1 ug was reverse transcribed using random hexamers. The public reads were run again by TCRdb, first through fastp at Q25 and then through MiXCR, and only productive beta chains were kept. Identical CDR3 protein sequences are pooled into one entry, listed with their most common genes and DNA. This sample holds 150,000 to 180,000 distinct CDR3 sequences; 85% to 95% were observed only once. The ten largest clones add up to 0.16% of the sample. Material: CD4+ T cells from PBMCs. The receptors derive from a human donor with Susac syndrome.

The chain is built from TRBV7-9 and TRBJ2-1; D is possibly TRBD1 or TRBD2 (5 bases each). CDR1 and CDR2 from the germline V gene are SEHNR and FQNEAQ (reference sequence). The CDR3 contains 16 residues. Trimming left V 1 base short and J 4 bases short, with 14 bases between. The CDR3 here is CASSLGGSGPYNEQFF. Here the CDR3 DNA reads TGTGCCAGCAGCTTAGGGGGGAGTGGGCCATACAATGAGCAGTTCTTC.

The chain recombines TRBV11-1 with TRBJ1-1; no clear D gene. Looked up from germline, CDR1 is SGHAT and CDR2 is FQDESV (reference sequence). CDR3 length: 14 residues. V was shortened by 5 bases and J by 8 bases, with 18 bases between the two germline ends. The CDR3: CASSPVVGVSEAFF. Here the CDR3 DNA reads TGTGCCAGCAGCCCCGTTGTCGGGGTTTCGGAAGCTTTCTTT.

V usage is TRBV20-1 and J usage is TRBJ2-5, with TRBD1 as a possible D gene (6 bases). The V gene's germline CDR1 is DFQATT and CDR2 SNEGSKA (reference sequence). The CDR3 covers 14 residues. The ends were cut back, 6 bases at V and 5 bases at J, with 19 bases in the middle. CDR3 amino acids: CSAHIGRGRETQYF. In DNA form, the CDR3 reads TGCAGTGCGCATATTGGCAGGGGCCGTGAGACCCAGTACTTC.

This rearrangement joins TRBV20-1 to TRBJ2-7, with D possibly TRBD1 on 6 matching bases. The V and J ends lost 0 bases and 2 bases respectively, with 14 bases between them. Germline values: CDR1 DFQATT, CDR2 SNEGSKA (reference sequence). This CDR3 comprises 15 residues. For the CDR3, the DNA is TGCAGTGCTAGAGATCAACAGGGTGGAGCCTACGAGCAGTACTTC. It yields the protein CSARDQQGGAYEQYF.

This chain links TRBV2 with TRBJ2-5; the D is unclear. V lost 4 bases and J 1 base, leaving 7 bases between the germline ends. Germline values: CDR1 SNHLY, CDR2 FYNNEI. The CDR3 totals 13 residues. The CDR3 sequence: CASSGYSQETQYF. The CDR3 DNA is TGTGCCAGCAGTGGATACAGCCAAGAGACCCAGTACTTC.

This chain joins TRBV4-3 and TRBJ2-3; TRBD2 matches at 10 bases. Germline-derived CDR1 and CDR2 are LGHNA and YSLEER. V lost 4 bases to trimming and J lost 10 bases; unmatched junction nucleotides: 5. The CDR3 spans 13 residues. The CDR3 region is CASSPAGTSAQYF. CDR3 DNA sequence: TGCGCCAGCAGCCCCGCCGGGACTAGCGCGCAGTATTTT.

V is TRBV7-2 and J is TRBJ2-1, with 8 bases identical to TRBD1. The CDR3 consists of 14 residues. Trimming cost V 5 bases and J 4 bases; bases outside gene matches: 4. The V gene's germline CDR1 is SGHTA and CDR2 FQGNSA. CDR3 amino acids: CASSTQGGYNEQFF. DNA of the CDR3: TGTGCCAGCAGCACACAGGGGGGTTACAATGAGCAGTTCTTC.

The chain is built from TRBV9 and TRBJ2-3; D remains ambiguous. Deletions cut 0 bases from V and 6 bases from J, with 11 bases between. CDR1 SGDLS and CDR2 YYNGEE come from the germline V gene. The CDR3 loop spans 14 amino acids. CDR3 coding DNA: TGTGCCAGCAGCGTAGGGGTAGGGCTGGATACGCAGTATTTT. It encodes CASSVGVGLDTQYF.

CDR3 loop: CASRPNRELTGELFF. The CDR3 region has the DNA TGTGCCAGCAGACCCAACAGGGAGCTCACCGGGGAGCTGTTTTTT. The chain couples TRBV12-3 or TRBV12-4 to TRBJ2-2; D is perhaps TRBD1 (6 bases). The germline V and J ends were trimmed by 6 bases and 4 bases, with 15 bases remaining between them. CDR3 size: 15 residues.

This chain connects TRBV6-6 to TRBJ1-2; D unresolved. Germline assignment: CDR1 MNHNY and CDR2 SVGAGI (reference sequence). The CDR3 has 12 amino acids. V was clipped by 7 bases and J by 0 bases, with 6 bases between them. The CDR3 region is CASTETNYGYTF. The CDR3 DNA sequence: TGTGCCAGCACAGAAACTAACTATGGCTACACCTTC.

The chain has TRBV20-1 and TRBJ2-1; D not resolved. The CDR3 covers 12 residues. Germline V gene lookup returns CDR1 DFQATT and CDR2 SNEGSKA (reference sequence). Trimming stripped 2 bases from V and 5 bases from J, with 7 bases between. The DNA for the CDR3 is TGCAGTGCTAGAAAGGTCCACAATGAGCAGTTCTTC. It yields the protein CSARKVHNEQFF.

The chain combines TRBV7-7 with TRBJ2-2; D is perhaps TRBD1 (6 bases). The V gene's germline CDR1 is SSHAT and CDR2 FNYEAQ (reference sequence). V was pared by 4 bases and J by 1 base, with 7 bases between. This CDR3 comprises 14 residues. DNA for the CDR3: TGTGCCAGCAGCTCGGGACAGAACACCGGGGAGCTGTTTTTT. It is translated as CASSSGQNTGELFF.

The CDR3 loop is CSATKAGDEQYF. In DNA, the CDR3 is TGCAGTGCTACCAAAGCGGGGGACGAGCAGTACTTC. The rearrangement joins TRBV20-1 to TRBJ2-7, with TRBD2 matching over 8 bases. The CDR3 runs 12 residues. V trimming: 4 bases; J trimming: 5 bases; junction bases outside the gene matches: 4. CDR1 DFQATT and CDR2 SNEGSKA come from the germline V gene (reference sequence).

V and J are TRBV21-1 and TRBJ2-3; the listed D gene, TRBD2, was not tested against the DNA. TRBV21-1 is classified as a pseudogene. The CDR3 is 14 residues long. This CDR3 is CASSTTGGPDTQYF. CDR3 in DNA: TGTGCCAGCTCAACAACGGGGGGGCCAGATACGCAGTATTTT.

The chain has TRBV12-3 or TRBV12-4 and TRBJ1-1, with D unclear. The CDR3 extends over 12 amino acids. V lost 7 bases and J 1 base, leaving 7 bases between the germline ends. This CDR3 is CASTLTNTEAFF. CDR3 DNA: TGTGCCAGCACCCTGACGAACACTGAAGCTTTCTTT.

The rearrangement joins TRBV6-1 to TRBJ2-3, with 12 bases that match TRBD2. Germline V gene lookup returns CDR1 MNHNS and CDR2 SASEGT. The CDR3 contains 16 residues. Unmatched junction bases numbered 11, after V lost 6 bases and J lost 7 bases. CDR3 region: CASSNELAGGTNTQYF. In DNA form, the CDR3 reads TGTGCCAGCAGCAACGAACTAGCGGGGGGTACAAATACGCAGTATTTT.

This chain joins TRBV7-3 and TRBJ2-6; no clear D gene. Trimming shortened V by 4 bases and J by 2 bases, and 9 bases separated the two germline ends. Germline V gene data show CDR1 as SGHTA and CDR2 as FQGTGA. CDR3 size: 15 residues. CDR3 residues: CASSYGSAGANVLTF. Here the CDR3 DNA reads TGTGCCAGCAGCTACGGATCCGCTGGGGCCAACGTCCTGACTTTC.

This chain links TRBV6-5 with TRBJ1-2; tentatively, D is TRBD1 (5 bases). CDR1 and CDR2 (germline): MNHEY, SVGAGI. The V end lost 2 bases, the J end lost 7 bases, and 14 bases lay between the germline ends. The CDR3 runs 14 residues. CDR3 sequence reads: CASSYEDGGGGYTF. CDR3 coding DNA: TGTGCCAGCAGTTACGAGGATGGGGGTGGTGGCTACACCTTC.

CDR3 sequence: CASSYSSPGQLWANVLTF. In DNA, the CDR3 is TGTGCCAGCAGTTACTCGAGCCCTGGACAGCTGTGGGCCAACGTCCTGACTTTC. The V gene is TRBV6-5, the J gene TRBJ2-6, with D possibly matching TRBD1 (6 bases). V lost 0 bases and J lost 5, with 17 bases in between. Germline loops: CDR1 MNHEY, CDR2 SVGAGI. This CDR3 is built from 18 residues.

The chain recombines TRBV15 with TRBJ2-5, with D unclear. From germline, CDR1 is LNHNV and CDR2 YYDKDF (reference sequence). CDR3 length: 14 amino acids. V lost 2 bases, J lost 2 bases, and 9 bases lay in between. CDR3 protein: CATSRQATQETQYF. The CDR3 bases are TGTGCCACCAGCAGACAGGCTACTCAAGAGACCCAGTACTTC.

The CDR3 DNA is TGCGCCAGCAGCTCGCTCAGGACAGCGCTCTCCTACAATGAGCAGTTCTTC. This codes for CASSSLRTALSYNEQFF. This sequence joins TRBV5-1 and TRBJ2-1; TRBD1 might be the D (6 bases). The CDR3 length is 17 residues. Germline assignment: CDR1 SGHRS and CDR2 YFSETQ. V lost 3 bases, J lost 0 bases, and 16 bases lay in between. Full variable domain (rest looked up from reference TRBV5-1 and TRBJ2-1): KAGVTQTPRYLIKTRGQQVTLSCSPISGHRSVSWYQQTPGQGLQFLFEYFSETQRNKGNFPGRFSGRQFSNSRSEMNVSTLELGDSALYLCASSSLRTALSYNEQFFGPGTRLTVL.

V and J are TRBV20-1 and TRBJ2-3, with TRBD2 matching 10 bases. The CDR3 contains 16 residues. J gave up 0 bases and V 6 bases, and 9 bases lay outside the gene matches. The V gene's germline CDR1 is DFQATT and CDR2 SNEGSKA (reference sequence). CDR3 residues: CSAPLGLAESTDTQYF. The CDR3 DNA reads TGCAGTGCCCCGCTCGGACTAGCGGAGAGCACAGATACGCAGTATTTT.

The V gene is TRBV24-1, the J gene TRBJ2-1; D remains ambiguous. Germline CDR1 and CDR2: KGHDR and SFDVKD. V shed 2 bases and J shed 6 bases, with 13 bases lying between them. This CDR3 comprises 15 residues. The chain's CDR3 is CATSDSGTSPNEQFF. The CDR3 DNA reads as TGTGCCACCAGTGATTCCGGAACAAGTCCCAATGAGCAGTTCTTC.

This clonotype has only one observation. The J gene is TRBJ1-6, the V gene TRBV5-1; no clear D gene. Germline V gives CDR1 SGHRS, CDR2 YFSETQ. The CDR3 contains 14 residues. V was trimmed by 4 bases and J by 14 bases, leaving 19 bases between them. CDR3: CASSMESPLTALHF. CDR3 nucleotides: TGCGCCAGCAGCATGGAATCGCCCCTCACGGCCCTCCACTTT.

The gene calls are TRBV28 and TRBJ1-4; unclear D gene. CDR3 length equals 15 residues. V lost 3 bases, J lost 0 bases, and 8 bases lay in between. Germline CDR1 is MDHEN and CDR2 is SYDVKM. The CDR3 DNA reads TGTGCCAGCAGTTTTCTCGGCTCAACTAATGAAAAACTGTTTTTT. Its translation is CASSFLGSTNEKLFF. Full variable domain (rest looked up from reference TRBV28 and TRBJ1-4): DVKVTQSSRYLVKRTGEKVFLECVQDMDHENMFWYRQDPGLGLRLIYFSYDVKMKEKGDIPEGYSVSREKKERFSLILESASTNQTSMYLCASSFLGSTNEKLFFGSGTQLSVL.

The rearrangement uses TRBV20-1 and TRBJ1-1, with D tentatively TRBD1 (5 bases). CDR1 and CDR2 from the germline V gene are DFQATT and SNEGSKA (reference sequence). V was cut by 0 bases and J by 5 bases, with 13 bases left in between. This CDR3 has 14 residues. The CDR3 here is CSARDTQGGTEAFF. CDR3 in DNA: TGCAGTGCTAGAGATACCCAGGGTGGGACTGAAGCTTTCTTT.

This clonotype was observed once. The V gene is TRBV3-1, the J gene TRBJ1-5; no clear D gene. From germline, CDR1 is LGHDT and CDR2 YNNKEL (reference sequence). V lost 0 bases and J lost 4, with 10 bases in between. CDR3 length equals 15 residues. The CDR3 coding sequence is TGTGCCAGCAGCCAAGATCCACGGACGAATCAGCCCCAGCATTTT. This translates into CASSQDPRTNQPQHF.